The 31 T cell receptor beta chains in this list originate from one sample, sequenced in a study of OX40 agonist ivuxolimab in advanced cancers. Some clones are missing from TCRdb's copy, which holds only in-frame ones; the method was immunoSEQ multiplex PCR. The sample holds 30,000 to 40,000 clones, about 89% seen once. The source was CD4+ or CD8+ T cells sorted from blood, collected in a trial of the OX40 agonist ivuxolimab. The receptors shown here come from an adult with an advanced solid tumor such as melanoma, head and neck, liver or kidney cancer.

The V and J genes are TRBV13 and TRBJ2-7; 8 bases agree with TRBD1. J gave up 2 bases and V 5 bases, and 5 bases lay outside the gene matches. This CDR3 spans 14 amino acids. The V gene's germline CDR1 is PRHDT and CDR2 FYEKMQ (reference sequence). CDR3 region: CASSPTTGAYEQYF. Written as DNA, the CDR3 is TGTGCCAGCAGCCCGACGACAGGGGCCTACGAGCAGTACTTC.

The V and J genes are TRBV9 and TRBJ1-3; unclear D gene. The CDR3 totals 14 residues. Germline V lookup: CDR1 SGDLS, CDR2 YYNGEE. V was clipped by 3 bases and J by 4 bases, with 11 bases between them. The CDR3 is CASSAATSGNTIYF. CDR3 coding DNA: TGTGCCAGCAGCGCCGCAACGTCGGGAAACACCATATATTTT.

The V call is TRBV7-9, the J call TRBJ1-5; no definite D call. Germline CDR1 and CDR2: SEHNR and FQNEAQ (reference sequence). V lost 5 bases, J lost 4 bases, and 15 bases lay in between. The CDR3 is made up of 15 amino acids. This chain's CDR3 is CASSQYGVGNQPQHF. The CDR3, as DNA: TGTGCCAGCAGCCAATATGGGGTTGGAAATCAGCCCCAGCATTTT. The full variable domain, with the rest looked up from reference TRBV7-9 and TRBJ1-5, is DTGVSQNPRHKITKRGQNVTFRCDPISEHNRLYWYRQTLGQGPEFLTYFQNEAQLEKSRLLSDRFSAERPKGSFSTLEIQRTEQGDSAMYLCASSQYGVGNQPQHFGDGTRLSIL.

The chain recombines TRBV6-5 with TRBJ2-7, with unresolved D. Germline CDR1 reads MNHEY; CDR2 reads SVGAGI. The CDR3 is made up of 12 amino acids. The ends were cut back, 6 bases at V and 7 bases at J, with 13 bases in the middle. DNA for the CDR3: TGTGCCAGCAGCGCCCCCCTGCAAGAGCAGTACTTC. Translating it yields CASSAPLQEQYF.

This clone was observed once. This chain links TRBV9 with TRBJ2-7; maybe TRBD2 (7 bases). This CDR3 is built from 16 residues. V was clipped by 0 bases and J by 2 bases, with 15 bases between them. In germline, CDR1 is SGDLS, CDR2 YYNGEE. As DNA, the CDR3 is TGTGCCAGCAGCGTAGCTACTGGGGGGGCCGCCTACGAGCAGTACTTC. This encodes CASSVATGGAAYEQYF. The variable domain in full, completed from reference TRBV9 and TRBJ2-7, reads DSGVTQTPKHLITATGQRVTLRCSPRSGDLSVYWYQQSLDQGLQFLIQYYNGEERAKGNILERFSAQQFPDLHSELNLSSLELGDSALYFCASSVATGGAAYEQYFGPGTRLTVT.

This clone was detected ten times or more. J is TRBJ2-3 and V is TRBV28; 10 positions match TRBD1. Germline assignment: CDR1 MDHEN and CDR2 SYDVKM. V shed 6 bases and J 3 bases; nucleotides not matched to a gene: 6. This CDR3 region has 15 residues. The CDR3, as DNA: TGTGCCAGCAGGAGGGACAGGGGAGTTACAGATACGCAGTATTTT. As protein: CASRRDRGVTDTQYF.

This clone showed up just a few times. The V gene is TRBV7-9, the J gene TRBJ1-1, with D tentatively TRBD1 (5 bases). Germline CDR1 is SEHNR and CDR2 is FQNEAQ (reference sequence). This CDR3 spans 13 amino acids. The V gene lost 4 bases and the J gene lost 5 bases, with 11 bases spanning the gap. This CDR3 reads CASSSGTATEAFF. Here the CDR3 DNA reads TGTGCCAGCAGCTCCGGGACGGCAACTGAAGCTTTCTTT.

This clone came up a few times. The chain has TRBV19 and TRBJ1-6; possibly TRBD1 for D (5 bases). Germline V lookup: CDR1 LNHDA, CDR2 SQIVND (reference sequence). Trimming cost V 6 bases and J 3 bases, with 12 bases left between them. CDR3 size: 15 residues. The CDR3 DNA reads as TGTGCCAGTAGCCCCTTTCAGGGCTATAATTCACCCCTCCACTTT. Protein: CASSPFQGYNSPLHF. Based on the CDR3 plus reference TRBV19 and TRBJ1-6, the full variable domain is DGGITQSPKYLFRKEGQNVTLSCEQNLNHDAMYWYRQDPGQGLRLIYYSQIVNDFQKGDIAEGYSVSREKKESFPLTVTSAQKNPTAFYLCASSPFQGYNSPLHFGNGTRLTVT.

This CDR3 reads CASSEALAGAGTQYF. Written as DNA, the CDR3 is TGTGCCAGCAGTGAAGCTTTAGCGGGGGCGGGGACCCAGTACTTC. This chain links TRBV6-1 with TRBJ2-5, with TRBD2 identical over 9 bases. CDR3 length equals 15 residues. V trimming: 0 bases; J trimming: 7 bases; junction bases outside the gene matches: 6. Germline V CDR1 and CDR2: MNHNS, SASEGT.

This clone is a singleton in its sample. CDR3 loop: CASSLGGGKLFF. The DNA for the CDR3 is TGTGCCAGCAGCTTAGGAGGAGGAAAACTGTTTTTT. V is TRBV5-6 and J is TRBJ1-4; D gene unclear. The CDR3 length is 12 residues. Trimming removed 2 bases from V and 10 bases from J, with 9 bases in between. CDR1 and CDR2 (germline): SGHDT, YYEEEE. Based on the CDR3 plus reference TRBV5-6 and TRBJ1-4, the full variable domain is DAGVTQSPTHLIKTRGQQVTLRCSPKSGHDTVSWYQQALGQGPQFIFQYYEEEERQRGNFPDRFSGHQFPNYSSELNVNALLLGDSALYLCASSLGGGKLFFGSGTQLSVL.

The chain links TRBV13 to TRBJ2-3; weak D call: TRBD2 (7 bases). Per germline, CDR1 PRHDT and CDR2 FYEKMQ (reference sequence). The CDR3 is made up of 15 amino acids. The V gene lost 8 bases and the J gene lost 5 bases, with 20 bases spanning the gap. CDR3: CASRFPGGHGDTQYF. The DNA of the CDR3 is TGTGCCAGCCGGTTCCCGGGGGGCCATGGAGATACGCAGTATTTT.

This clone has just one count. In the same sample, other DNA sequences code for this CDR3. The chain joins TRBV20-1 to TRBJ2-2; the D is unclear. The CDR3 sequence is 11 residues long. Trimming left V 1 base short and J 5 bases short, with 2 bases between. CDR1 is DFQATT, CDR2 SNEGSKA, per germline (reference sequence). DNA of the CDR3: TGCAGTGCTAGAGTAACCGGGGAGCTGTTTTTT. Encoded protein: CSARVTGELFF.

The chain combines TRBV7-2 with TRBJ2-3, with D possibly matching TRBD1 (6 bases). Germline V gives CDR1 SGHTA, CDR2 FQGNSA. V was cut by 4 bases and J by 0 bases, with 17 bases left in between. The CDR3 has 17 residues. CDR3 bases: TGTGCCAGCAGCTATCGACAGGTCGGAGTCAGCACAGATACGCAGTATTTT. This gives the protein CASSYRQVGVSTDTQYF.

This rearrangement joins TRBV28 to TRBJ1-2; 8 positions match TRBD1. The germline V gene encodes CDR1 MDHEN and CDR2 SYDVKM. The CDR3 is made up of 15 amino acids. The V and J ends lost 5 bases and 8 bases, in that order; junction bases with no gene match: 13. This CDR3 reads CASSLGTGPYSGYTF. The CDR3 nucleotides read TGTGCCAGCAGTCTAGGGACAGGCCCATATAGCGGCTACACCTTC.

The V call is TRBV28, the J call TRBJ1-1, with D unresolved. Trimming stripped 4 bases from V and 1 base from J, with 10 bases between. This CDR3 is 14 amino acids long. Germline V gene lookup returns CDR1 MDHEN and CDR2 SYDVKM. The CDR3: CASSYLSSNTEAFF. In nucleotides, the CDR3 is TGTGCCAGCAGTTACCTTTCGTCGAACACTGAAGCTTTCTTT.

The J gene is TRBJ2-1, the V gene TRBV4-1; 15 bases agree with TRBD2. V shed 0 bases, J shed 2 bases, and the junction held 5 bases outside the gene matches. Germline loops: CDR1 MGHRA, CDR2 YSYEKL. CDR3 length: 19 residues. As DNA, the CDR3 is TGCGCCAGCAGCCAAGAGGGACTAGCGGGGGGACTAACCTACAATGAGCAGTTCTTC. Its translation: CASSQEGLAGGLTYNEQFF.

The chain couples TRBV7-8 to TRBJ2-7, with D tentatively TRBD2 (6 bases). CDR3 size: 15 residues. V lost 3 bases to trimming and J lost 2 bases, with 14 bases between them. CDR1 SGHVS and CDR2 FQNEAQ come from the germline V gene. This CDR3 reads CASSLVRDFPYEQYF. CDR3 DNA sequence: TGTGCCAGCAGCTTGGTGCGGGACTTCCCCTACGAGCAGTACTTC.

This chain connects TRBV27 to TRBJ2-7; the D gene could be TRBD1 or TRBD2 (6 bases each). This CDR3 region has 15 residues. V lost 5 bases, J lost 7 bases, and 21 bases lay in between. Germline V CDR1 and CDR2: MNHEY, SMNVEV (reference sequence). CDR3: CASSPARTAGGEQYF. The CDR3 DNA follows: TGTGCCAGCAGTCCCGCCCGGACAGCCGGGGGAGAGCAGTACTTC.

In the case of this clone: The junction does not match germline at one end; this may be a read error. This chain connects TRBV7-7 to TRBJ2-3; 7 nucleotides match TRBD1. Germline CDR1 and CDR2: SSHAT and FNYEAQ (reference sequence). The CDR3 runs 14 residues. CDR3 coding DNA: TGTGCTAGCAGCTTTGACAGGGATTCAGATACGCAGTATTTT. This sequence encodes CASSFDRDSDTQYF.

The CDR3 nucleotides are TGTGCCAGCAGGGGGGAGGGCCCCACGATGGGGAAACTGTTTTTT. Residues: CASRGEGPTMGKLFF. The rearrangement joins TRBV6-5 to TRBJ1-4; TRBD1 might be the D (5 bases). Per the germline V gene, CDR1 is MNHEY and CDR2 is SVGAGI. This CDR3 comprises 15 residues. V was clipped by 6 bases and J by 11 bases, with 22 bases between them.

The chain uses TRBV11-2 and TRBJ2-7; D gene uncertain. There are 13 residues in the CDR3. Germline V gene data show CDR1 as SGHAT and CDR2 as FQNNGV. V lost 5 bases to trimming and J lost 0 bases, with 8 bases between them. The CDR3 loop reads CASSGDNSYEQYF. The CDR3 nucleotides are TGTGCCAGCAGCGGTGACAACTCCTACGAGCAGTACTTC.

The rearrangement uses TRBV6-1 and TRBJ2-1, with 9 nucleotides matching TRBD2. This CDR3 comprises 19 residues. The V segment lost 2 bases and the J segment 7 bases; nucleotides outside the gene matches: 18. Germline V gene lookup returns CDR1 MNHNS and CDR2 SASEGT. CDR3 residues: CASSELRWSAGGLSNEQFF. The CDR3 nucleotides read TGTGCCAGCAGTGAACTCCGGTGGTCTGCGGGGGGGCTGTCAAATGAGCAGTTCTTC.

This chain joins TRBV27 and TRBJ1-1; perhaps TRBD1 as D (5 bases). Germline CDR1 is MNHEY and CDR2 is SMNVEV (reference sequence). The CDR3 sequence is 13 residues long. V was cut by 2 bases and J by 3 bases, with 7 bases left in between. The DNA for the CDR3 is TGTGCCAGCAGTTTAGGGGCACACACTGAAGCTTTCTTT. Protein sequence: CASSLGAHTEAFF.

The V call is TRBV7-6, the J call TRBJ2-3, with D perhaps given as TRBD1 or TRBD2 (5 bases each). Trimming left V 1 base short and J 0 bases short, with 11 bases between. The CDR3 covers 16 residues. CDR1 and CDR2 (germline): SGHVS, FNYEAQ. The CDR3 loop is CASSLDPGPSTDTQYF. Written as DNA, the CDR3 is TGTGCCAGCAGCTTAGATCCGGGACCCAGCACAGATACGCAGTATTTT.

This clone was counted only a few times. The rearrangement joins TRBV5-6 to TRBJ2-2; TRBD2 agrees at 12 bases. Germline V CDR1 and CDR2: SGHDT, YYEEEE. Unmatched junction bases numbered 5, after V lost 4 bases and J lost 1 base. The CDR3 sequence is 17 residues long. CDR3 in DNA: TGTGCCAGCAGCCGACTAGCGGGGGCCCTGAACACCGGGGAGCTGTTTTTT. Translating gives CASSRLAGALNTGELFF.

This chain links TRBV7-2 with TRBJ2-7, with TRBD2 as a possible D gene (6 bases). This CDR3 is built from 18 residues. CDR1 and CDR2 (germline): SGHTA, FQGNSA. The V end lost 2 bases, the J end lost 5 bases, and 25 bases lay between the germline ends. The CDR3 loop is CASSLYPPRGLGSDEQYF. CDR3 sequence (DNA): TGTGCCAGCAGCTTATATCCCCCTCGGGGGTTGGGTAGCGACGAGCAGTACTTC.

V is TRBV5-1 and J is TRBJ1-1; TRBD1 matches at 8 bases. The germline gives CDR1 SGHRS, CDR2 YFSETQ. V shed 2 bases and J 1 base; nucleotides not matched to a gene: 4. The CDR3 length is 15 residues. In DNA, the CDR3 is TGCGCCAGCAGCTTAGGTGACAGGGGGAACACTGAAGCTTTCTTT. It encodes CASSLGDRGNTEAFF.

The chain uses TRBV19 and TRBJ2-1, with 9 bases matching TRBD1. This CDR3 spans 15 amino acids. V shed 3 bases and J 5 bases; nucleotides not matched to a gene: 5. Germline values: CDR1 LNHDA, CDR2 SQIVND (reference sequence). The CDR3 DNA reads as TGTGCCAGTAGTATTAAGGGACAGGGCCACAATGAGCAGTTCTTC. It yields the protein CASSIKGQGHNEQFF.

Here the CDR3 reads CASSPRTVDSYEQYF. CDR3 bases: TGCGCCAGCAGCCCACGGACAGTAGACTCCTACGAGCAGTACTTC. The V gene is TRBV5-1, the J gene TRBJ2-7; D possibly corresponds to TRBD1 (6 bases). The V gene lost 4 bases and the J gene lost 0 bases, with 14 bases spanning the gap. The CDR3 has 15 residues. Germline V lookup: CDR1 SGHRS, CDR2 YFSETQ.

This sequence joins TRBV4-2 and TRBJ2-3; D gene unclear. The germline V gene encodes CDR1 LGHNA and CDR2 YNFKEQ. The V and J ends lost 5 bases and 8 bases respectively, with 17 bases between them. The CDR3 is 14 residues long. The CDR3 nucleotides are TGTGCCAGCAGCGGTGGACCAAGGTCGGGTACGCAGTATTTT. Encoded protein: CASSGGPRSGTQYF.

The CDR3 loop reads CASSQTGSSQPQHF. CDR3 DNA sequence: TGTGCCAGCAGCCAGACAGGGTCTTCTCAGCCCCAGCATTTT. The V and J genes are TRBV14 and TRBJ1-5; 7 bases match TRBD1. The germline CDR1 and CDR2 sequences are SGHDN and FVKESK. The CDR3 spans 14 residues. V dropped 3 bases and J dropped 6; count of bases not matched to a gene: 5.